Listed here are 21 T cell receptor beta chains from one sample, sequenced in a study of chemoradiotherapy in HPV16-positive cancers. Generated by immunoSEQ multiplex PCR, the TCRdb table keeps only in-frame clones and is missing some. The sample records roughly 9,100 clones, roughly two thirds being singletons. The specimen was collected from a patient who underwent chemoradiotherapy. These receptors originate from a human donor with HPV-associated anogenital cancer.

The V gene is TRBV5-1, the J gene TRBJ2-1, with D perhaps TRBD1 (6 bases). V lost 4 bases and J 4 bases, leaving 15 bases between the germline ends. Germline CDR1 reads SGHRS; CDR2 reads YFSETQ. CDR3 size: 15 residues. The CDR3 sequence: CASSPGTQSYNEQFF. Here the CDR3 DNA reads TGCGCCAGCAGCCCCGGGACACAAAGTTACAATGAGCAGTTCTTC.

The genes are TRBV11-2 and TRBJ2-7; TRBD2 matches 12 bases. J lost 6 bases, V lost 5 bases, and 5 bases had no gene match. There are 14 residues in the CDR3. Germline V gives CDR1 SGHAT, CDR2 FQNNGV. As DNA, the CDR3 is TGTGCCAGCAGCCCCTTGGGACTAGCGGGCGAGCAGTACTTC. Translated, it gives CASSPLGLAGEQYF. Drawing the rest from reference TRBV11-2 and TRBJ2-7, the complete variable domain is EAGVAQSPRYKIIEKRQSVAFWCNPISGHATLYWYQQILGQGPKLLIQFQNNGVVDDSQLPKDRFSAERLKGVDSTLKIQPAKLEDSAVYLCASSPLGLAGEQYFGPGTRLTVT.

The chain joins TRBV5-1 to TRBJ2-7, with TRBD1 as a possible D gene (5 bases). Trimming stripped 2 bases from V and 4 bases from J, with 13 bases between. Looked up from germline, CDR1 is SGHRS and CDR2 is YFSETQ. This CDR3 comprises 14 residues. This CDR3 reads CASSFLGVGYEQYF. The CDR3 nucleotides are TGCGCCAGCAGCTTTCTAGGGGTAGGGTACGAGCAGTACTTC.

Only a few counts were recorded for this clone. This chain uses TRBV4-1 with TRBJ2-7; the D is unclear. The germline V and J ends were trimmed by 0 bases and 3 bases, with 6 bases remaining between them. This CDR3 has 13 residues. CDR1 is MGHRA and CDR2 is YSYEKL in the germline V gene. Written as DNA, the CDR3 is TGCGCCAGCAGCCAAGATCACGGCTACGAGCAGTACTTC. As protein: CASSQDHGYEQYF.

Regarding this clone: The junction departs from germline at one end; a sequencing error may be responsible. This sequence joins TRBV7-9 and TRBJ2-5, with D hard to call. The length of the CDR3 is 14 residues. Germline V CDR1 and CDR2: SEHNR, FQNEAQ (reference sequence). CDR3 in amino acids: CASQRNNGPETQDF. The CDR3 DNA reads as TGTGCCAGCCAAAGGAACAACGGACCAGAGACCCAGGACTTC.

This clone was seen just once. The chain has TRBV28 and TRBJ2-7; D is ambiguous. Germline CDR1 reads MDHEN; CDR2 reads SYDVKM. Trimming took off 6 bases at V and 0 bases at J, with 18 bases between the two ends. The CDR3 covers 16 residues. In DNA, the CDR3 is TGTGCCAGCAGACAAGCTGCAGGCAAGTACTCCTACGAGCAGTACTTC. It yields the protein CASRQAAGKYSYEQYF. Full variable domain (rest looked up from reference TRBV28 and TRBJ2-7): DVKVTQSSRYLVKRTGEKVFLECVQDMDHENMFWYRQDPGLGLRLIYFSYDVKMKEKGDIPEGYSVSREKKERFSLILESASTNQTSMYLCASRQAAGKYSYEQYFGPGTRLTVT.

The chain has TRBV30 and TRBJ2-1, with D perhaps matching TRBD1 (6 bases). CDR3 length: 11 residues. Trimming left V 3 bases short and J 12 bases short, with 12 bases between. Per the germline V gene, CDR1 is GTSNPN and CDR2 is SVGIG (reference sequence). The CDR3 protein is CAWSALGGQFF. The CDR3 nucleotides are TGTGCCTGGAGCGCACTAGGGGGGCAGTTCTTC.

The J gene is TRBJ1-6, the V gene TRBV5-1; no definite D call. The CDR3 extends over 15 amino acids. The V gene lost 7 bases and the J gene lost 8 bases, with 19 bases spanning the gap. Germline CDR1 is SGHRS and CDR2 is YFSETQ. This CDR3 is CASCATPGGYSPLHF. The DNA of the CDR3 is TGCGCCAGCTGCGCTACTCCGGGTGGGTATTCACCCCTCCACTTT.

This clone turned up a few times. The CDR3, as DNA: TGCGCCAGCAAGAGGGACAGGGACTTAAGCTATGGCTACACCTTC. Protein sequence: CASKRDRDLSYGYTF. The chain joins TRBV10-1 to TRBJ1-2; 9 nucleotides agree with TRBD1. Trimming removed 7 bases from V and 4 bases from J; junction bases left unmatched: 10. The CDR3 loop spans 15 amino acids. Germline loops: CDR1 WNHNN, CDR2 SYGVQD (reference sequence).

This rearrangement joins TRBV10-3 to TRBJ2-1, with 8 bases that match TRBD2. Germline-derived CDR1 and CDR2 are ENHRY and SYGVKD. J gave up 3 bases and V 0 bases, and 10 bases lay outside the gene matches. This CDR3 has 18 residues. The CDR3 spells CAISESKLKRGFYNEQFF. CDR3 sequence (DNA): TGTGCCATCAGTGAGTCCAAGTTAAAGCGGGGGTTCTACAATGAGCAGTTCTTC.

The chain has TRBV5-5 and TRBJ2-6, with D uncertain. The V end was cut by 0 bases, the J end by 3 bases, with 10 bases between. CDR1 is SGHKS, CDR2 YYEKEE, per germline (reference sequence). There are 16 residues in the CDR3. The CDR3 is CASSLAHSSGANVLTF. Here the CDR3 DNA reads TGTGCCAGCAGCTTGGCTCACTCAAGTGGGGCCAACGTCCTGACTTTC.

The chain recombines TRBV9 with TRBJ1-5; TRBD1 aligns across 9 bases. V was pared by 3 bases and J by 4 bases, with 2 bases of the junction left unmatched. Germline V gene lookup returns CDR1 SGDLS and CDR2 YYNGEE. The CDR3 runs to 14 residues. In DNA form, the CDR3 reads TGTGCCAGCAGCGCGGGACAGGGAAATCAGCCCCAGCATTTT. Protein product: CASSAGQGNQPQHF.

The V and J genes are TRBV7-8 and TRBJ1-4; maybe TRBD1 (5 bases). Germline CDR1 and CDR2: SGHVS and FQNEAQ. V was trimmed by 1 base and J by 4 bases, leaving 10 bases between them. The CDR3 spans 15 residues. The CDR3 DNA reads TGTGCCAGCAGCTTAGGGGGGGACCTTAATGAAAAACTGTTTTTT. Its protein is CASSLGGDLNEKLFF.

Written as DNA, the CDR3 is TGTGCCAGTAGTATTATGTCAGGCCCTTCCTACGAGCAGTACTTC. It specifies CASSIMSGPSYEQYF. The J gene is TRBJ2-7, the V gene TRBV19; no clear D gene. The CDR3 is 15 amino acids. Germline lookup yields CDR1 LNHDA and CDR2 SQIVND (reference sequence). Trimming took 3 bases from V and 1 from J, leaving 13 bases between them.

The chain joins TRBV9 to TRBJ2-3; D ambiguous. The CDR3 is made up of 18 amino acids. Trimming took off 1 base at V and 0 bases at J, with 18 bases between the two ends. The germline CDR1 and CDR2 sequences are SGDLS and YYNGEE. In nucleotides, the CDR3 is TGTGCCAGCAGCGTATCTTGGGCGCCTCTCTCTAGCACAGATACGCAGTATTTT. Translated, it gives CASSVSWAPLSSTDTQYF. Supplemented by reference TRBV9 and TRBJ2-3, the full variable domain reads DSGVTQTPKHLITATGQRVTLRCSPRSGDLSVYWYQQSLDQGLQFLIQYYNGEERAKGNILERFSAQQFPDLHSELNLSSLELGDSALYFCASSVSWAPLSSTDTQYFGPGTRLTVL.

The V call is TRBV28, the J call TRBJ2-3; D gene uncertain. The V and J ends lost 4 bases and 2 bases respectively, with 4 bases between them. Per the germline V gene, CDR1 is MDHEN and CDR2 is SYDVKM. This CDR3 is built from 12 residues. CDR3 amino acids: CASSSVTDTQYF. The CDR3 DNA reads as TGTGCCAGCAGTTCCGTCACAGATACGCAGTATTTT.

This chain links TRBV10-3 with TRBJ1-1, with D maybe TRBD1 (5 bases). From germline, CDR1 is ENHRY and CDR2 SYGVKD. The CDR3 totals 13 residues. Trimming took off 3 bases at V and 2 bases at J, with 7 bases between the two ends. The CDR3 spells CAISERDNTEAFF. The CDR3 nucleotides read TGTGCCATCAGTGAAAGGGACAACACTGAAGCTTTCTTT.

The chain couples TRBV27 to TRBJ2-7, with D tentatively TRBD1 or TRBD2 (5 bases each). Germline CDR1 and CDR2: MNHEY and SMNVEV (reference sequence). The V gene lost 4 bases and the J gene lost 12 bases, with 16 bases spanning the gap. The CDR3 contains 12 residues. The CDR3 bases are TGTGCCAGCAGTTCCCCGGGACGGGTTTTGTACTTC. Its protein is CASSSPGRVLYF.

The chain joins TRBV27 to TRBJ2-4; TRBD1 matches at 9 bases. The CDR3 spans 15 residues. Germline V gives CDR1 MNHEY, CDR2 SMNVEV (reference sequence). With V trimmed by 5 bases and J by 7 bases, 9 bases remained unmatched. The CDR3 region has the DNA TGTGCCAGCAGTCCCGACAGGGGGAGCACGAACATTCAGTACTTC. This translates into CASSPDRGSTNIQYF.

V usage is TRBV7-9 and J usage is TRBJ2-7; D uncertain. CDR1 is SEHNR and CDR2 is FQNEAQ in the germline V gene (reference sequence). The V and J ends lost 0 bases and 5 bases respectively, with 11 bases between them. CDR3 length equals 14 residues. CDR3 sequence (DNA): TGTGCCAGCAGCTTAGCGGATGGATCCCACGAGCAGTACTTC. Translating it yields CASSLADGSHEQYF.

In its sample, this clone was seen a few times. The V call is TRBV7-2, the J call TRBJ1-1, with TRBD1 matching 8 bases. Germline V CDR1 and CDR2: SGHTA, FQGNSA. Trimming took 6 bases from V and 1 from J; bases not matched to a gene: 7. This CDR3 comprises 15 residues. CDR3: CASSKTGTGNTEAFF. CDR3 nucleotides: TGTGCCAGCAGTAAAACCGGGACAGGGAACACTGAAGCTTTCTTT. Using reference TRBV7-2 and TRBJ1-1 for the parts outside the CDR3, the full variable domain is GAGVSQSPSNKVTEKGKDVELRCDPISGHTALYWYRQSLGQGLEFLIYFQGNSAPDKSGLPSDRFSAERTGGSVSTLTIQRTQQEDSAVYLCASSKTGTGNTEAFFGQGTRLTVV.